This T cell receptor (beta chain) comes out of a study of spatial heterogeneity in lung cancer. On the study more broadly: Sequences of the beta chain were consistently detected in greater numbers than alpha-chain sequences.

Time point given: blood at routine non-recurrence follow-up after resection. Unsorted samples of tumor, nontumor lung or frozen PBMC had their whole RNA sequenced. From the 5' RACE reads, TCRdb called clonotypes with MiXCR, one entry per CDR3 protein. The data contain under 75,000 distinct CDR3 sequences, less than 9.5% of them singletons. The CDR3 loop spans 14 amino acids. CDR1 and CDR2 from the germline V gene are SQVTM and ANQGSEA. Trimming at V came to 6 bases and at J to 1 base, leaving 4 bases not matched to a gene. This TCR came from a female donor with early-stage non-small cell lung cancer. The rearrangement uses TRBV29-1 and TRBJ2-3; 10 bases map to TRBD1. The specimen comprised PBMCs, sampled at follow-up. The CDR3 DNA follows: TGCAGCGTCGCCGGGACAGGGGGCACAGATACGCAGTATTTT. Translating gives CSVAGTGGTDTQYF.